This TCR beta chain was obtained from a study of T cells in Graves' hyperthyroidism and ophthalmopathy. Overall study: At initial diagnosis, before any treatment had begun, peripheral blood was obtained.

This clonotype has ten or more counts. The investigators amplified TCR beta CDR3 regions from RNA transcripts. In the first-round RT-PCR of the TCR CDR3, the HTBI primer set was used. A single record per CDR3 protein comes from TCRdb applying MiXCR to the multiplex PCR reads. The sample lists around 380,000 distinct CDR3 sequences; 13% were seen once. V was shortened by 0 bases and J by 4 bases, with 19 bases between the two germline ends. Germline lookup yields CDR1 DFQATT and CDR2 SNEGSKA (reference sequence). CDR3 length: 16 residues. The study left out patients who had uncontrolled infection, other autoimmune disease, pregnancy or lactation.

This TCR derives from a young man with Graves' hyperthyroidism that later progressed to Graves' ophthalmopathy. Sample: blood. The J gene is TRBJ2-7, the V gene TRBV20-1, with D possibly called TRBD1 or TRBD2 (5 bases each). This CDR3 is CSARDLRGTTAYEQYF. The CDR3 region has the DNA TGCAGTGCTAGAGATTTGAGGGGTACCACGGCTTACGAGCAGTACTTC.